Listed below are T cell receptor beta chains from one sample, sequenced in a study of T cell responses to AZD1222 COVID-19 vaccine. The table came from immunoSEQ multiplex PCR; TCRdb's copy has only in-frame clones and leaves some out. The sample yields under 200,000 clones, around 90% seen once. Source: peripheral blood, taken on day 0 of AZD1222 vaccination. These receptors were taken from an adult in good health. CDR3s include the opening cysteine and the closing phenylalanine or tryptophan. A D gene is named only where the DNA matches it firmly. Rows may omit the clone size; those that give it use once, few, many or a size class.

cdr3_aa,cdr3_nt,d_call,clone_size,v_call,j_call
CATSRDLGGDINEQFF,TGTGCCACCAGCAGAGATCTCGGTGGAGATATCAATGAGCAGTTCTTC,.,.,TRBV15,TRBJ2-1
CASSPQTGNTEAFF,TGTGCCAGCTCACCACAGACAGGGAACACTGAAGCTTTCTTT,.,.,TRBV18,TRBJ1-1
CASSPQTGYQETQYF,TGTGCCAGCAGCCCCCAGACAGGGTACCAAGAGACCCAGTACTTC,TRBD1,few,TRBV7-3,TRBJ2-5
CAISLNPDPNTEAFF,TGTGCCATCAGTCTCAATCCCGATCCGAACACTGAAGCTTTCTTT,.,once,TRBV10-3,TRBJ1-1
CTSSQLQLWRGGRETQYF,TGCACCAGCAGCCAATTACAGCTCTGGCGGGGGGGCCGAGAGACCCAGTACTTC,.,.,TRBV1,TRBJ2-5
CASSLVGRVEAFF,TGTGCCAGCAGCTTAGTAGGGCGGGTAGAAGCTTTCTTT,.,.,TRBV7-2,TRBJ1-1
CASSQETASGGELFF,TGTGCCAGCAGCCAAGAGACGGCTAGCGGCGGGGAGCTGTTTTTT,TRBD2,.,TRBV3-1/TRBV3-2,TRBJ2-2
CASSATGTSGNRGNEQFF,TGTGCCAGCAGCGCTACCGGGACTAGCGGAAACCGCGGGAATGAGCAGTTCTTC,TRBD2,once,TRBV27,TRBJ2-1
CASSPSGGRTGELFF,TGCGCCAGCAGCCCCAGTGGGGGAAGGACCGGGGAGCTGTTTTTT,.,.,TRBV5-1,TRBJ2-2
CASSYLGSEQYF,TGTGCCAGCAGTTACCTTGGGTCCGAGCAGTACTTC,.,.,TRBV27,TRBJ2-7
CASSQGGGAGELFF,TGCGCCAGCAGCCAAGGGGGAGGGGCTGGGGAGCTGTTTTTT,TRBD2,.,TRBV4-3,TRBJ2-2
CASSHSRADTEAFF,TGTGCCAGCAGCCATAGCAGGGCAGACACTGAAGCTTTCTTT,.,.,TRBV3-1/TRBV3-2,TRBJ1-1
CASSLGGWEQYF,TGTGCCAGCAGCTTAGGGGGGTGGGAGCAGTACTTC,.,.,TRBV7-8,TRBJ2-7
CASSVGSGAVSGNTIYF,TGTGCCAGCAGCGTAGGATCAGGGGCAGTTTCTGGAAACACCATATATTTT,.,.,TRBV9,TRBJ1-3
CASLGGLLNEKLFF,TGTGCCAGCCTAGGGGGACTCCTTAATGAAAAACTGTTTTTT,.,.,TRBV7-9,TRBJ1-4
CASSLPRVGLAGDTDTQYF,TGCGCCAGCAGCCTACCTCGGGTGGGGCTAGCGGGGGATACAGATACGCAGTATTTT,TRBD2,.,TRBV4-1,TRBJ2-3
CASTLTGSPGEQFF,TGCGCCAGCACCCTGACAGGCTCCCCGGGCGAGCAGTTCTTC,.,few,TRBV5-1,TRBJ2-1
CASSPLTGLDEQYF,TGTGCTAGCAGCCCCCTGACAGGCCTCGACGAGCAGTACTTC,.,.,TRBV7-7,TRBJ2-7
CASRDKGPRLNYGYTF,TGTGCCAGTAGAGATAAGGGTCCCCGCTTAAACTATGGCTACACCTTC,.,.,TRBV19,TRBJ1-2
CASSRFSTDTQYF,TGCGCCAGCAGTCGCTTTAGCACAGATACGCAGTATTTT,.,.,TRBV10-2,TRBJ2-3
CASSVDRYNSPLHF,TGTGCCAGCTCAGTGGACAGGTATAATTCACCCCTCCACTTT,TRBD1,.,TRBV18,TRBJ1-6
CASGGYSNQPQHF,TGTGCCAGCGGGGGGTATAGCAATCAGCCCCAGCATTTT,.,.,TRBV2,TRBJ1-5
CSVVYGGQSNQPQHF,TGCAGCGTTGTCTACGGGGGACAGAGCAATCAGCCCCAGCATTTT,TRBD1,.,TRBV29-1,TRBJ1-5
CASSQAEGALGNYGYTF,TGTGCCAGCAGCCAAGCAGAAGGGGCCCTGGGGAACTATGGCTACACCTTC,.,once,TRBV4-2,TRBJ1-2